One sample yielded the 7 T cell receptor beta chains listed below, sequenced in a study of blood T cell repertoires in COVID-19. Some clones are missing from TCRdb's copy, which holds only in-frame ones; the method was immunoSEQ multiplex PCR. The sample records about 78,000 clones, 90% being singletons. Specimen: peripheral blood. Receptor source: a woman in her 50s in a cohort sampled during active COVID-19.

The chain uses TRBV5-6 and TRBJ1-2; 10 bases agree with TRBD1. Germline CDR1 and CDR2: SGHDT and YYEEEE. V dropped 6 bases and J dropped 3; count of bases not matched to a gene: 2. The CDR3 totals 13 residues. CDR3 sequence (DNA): TGTGCCAGCACGGGACAGGGGCACTATGGCTACACCTTC. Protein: CASTGQGHYGYTF.

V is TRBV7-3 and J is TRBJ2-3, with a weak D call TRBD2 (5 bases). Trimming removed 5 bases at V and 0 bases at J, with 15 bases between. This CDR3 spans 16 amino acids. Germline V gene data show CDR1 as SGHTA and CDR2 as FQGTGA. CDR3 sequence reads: CASSPLAGLSTDTQYF. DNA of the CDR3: TGTGCCAGCAGCCCCCTGGCGGGCCTCAGCACAGATACGCAGTATTTT.

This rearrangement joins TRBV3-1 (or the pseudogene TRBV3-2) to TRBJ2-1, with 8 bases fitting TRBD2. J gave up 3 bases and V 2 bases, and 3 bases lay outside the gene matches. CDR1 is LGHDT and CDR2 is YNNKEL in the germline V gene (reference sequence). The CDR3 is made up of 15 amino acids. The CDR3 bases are TGTGCCAGCAGCCAAAGGGCGGGAGGCTACAATGAGCAGTTCTTC. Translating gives CASSQRAGGYNEQFF.

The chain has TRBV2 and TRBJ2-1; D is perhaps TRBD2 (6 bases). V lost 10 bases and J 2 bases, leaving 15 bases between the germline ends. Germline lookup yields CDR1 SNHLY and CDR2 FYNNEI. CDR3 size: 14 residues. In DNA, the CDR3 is TGTGCCAAAAGGCTAGCGAGTACCTACAATGAGCAGTTCTTC. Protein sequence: CAKRLASTYNEQFF.

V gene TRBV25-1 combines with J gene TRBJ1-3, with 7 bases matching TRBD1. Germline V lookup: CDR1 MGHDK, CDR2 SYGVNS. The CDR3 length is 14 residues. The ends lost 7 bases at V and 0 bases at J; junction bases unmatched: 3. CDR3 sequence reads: CASTQGVSGNTIYF. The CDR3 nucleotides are TGTGCCAGCACCCAGGGGGTCTCTGGAAACACCATATATTTT. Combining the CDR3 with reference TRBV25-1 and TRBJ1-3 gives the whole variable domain EADIYQTPRYLVIGTGKKITLECSQTMGHDKMYWYQQDPGMELHLIHYSYGVNSTEKGDLSSESTVSRIRTEHFPLTLESARPSHTSQYLCASTQGVSGNTIYFGEGSWLTVV.

CDR3 nucleotide sequence: TGTGGAGGACTAGCGAGAGATGAGCAGTTCTTC. It translates to CGGLARDEQFF. This chain connects TRBV21-1 to TRBJ2-1; no DNA check was done on the table's D call, TRBD2. TRBV21-1 is a recognized pseudogene. This CDR3 is 11 amino acids long.

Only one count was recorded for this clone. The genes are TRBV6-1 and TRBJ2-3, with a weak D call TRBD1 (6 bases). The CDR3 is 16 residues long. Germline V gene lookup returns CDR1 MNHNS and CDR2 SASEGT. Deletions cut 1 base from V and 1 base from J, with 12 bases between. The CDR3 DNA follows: TGTGCCAGCAGTGAAGTAGGGACACGAGGCACAGATACGCAGTATTTT. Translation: CASSEVGTRGTDTQYF.